These T cell receptor beta chains were read from a single sample in a study of glioma-infiltrating T cells after dendritic cell vaccination. Sequencing was performed with immunoSEQ multiplex PCR; in TCRdb, only in-frame clones are kept and a portion is missing. The profile covers 70,000 to 90,000 clones, with under 85% appearing a single time and less than 8% taken by the ten largest. The sequencing used blood, collected after dendritic cell vaccination. The receptors were gathered from a human donor with glioblastoma. CDR3s include the opening cysteine and the closing phenylalanine or tryptophan. Each record gives: clone size, J gene, V gene, CDR3 length, D gene, CDR3 protein, CDR3 DNA. D genes are given only for firm matches. Clone size, where shown, is once, few, many, or a class for clones that have expanded.

.,TRBJ1-1,TRBV5-6,13,.,CASSSRGRGEAFF,TGTGCCAGCAGCTCCAGGGGACGGGGTGAAGCTTTCTTT
.,TRBJ1-2,TRBV7-8,17,TRBD1,CASSLFLGQGALGGYTF,TGTGCCAGCAGCTTGTTCCTCGGACAGGGGGCTTTGGGGGGCTACACCTTC
.,TRBJ1-4,TRBV28,15,TRBD1,CASRPGDRGEEKLFF,TGTGCCAGCAGACCCGGGGACAGGGGCGAGGAAAAACTGTTTTTT
.,TRBJ1-1,TRBV10-3,13,.,CATEVRQNTEAFF,TGTGCCACCGAGGTAAGGCAGAACACTGAAGCTTTCTTT
.,TRBJ1-2,TRBV25-1,15,.,CASREDRRGNYGYTF,TGTGCCAGCAGAGAGGACAGACGAGGAAACTATGGCTACACCTTC
.,TRBJ2-3,TRBV4-1,19,TRBD2,CASSQDWASGGLDTDTQYF,TGCGCCAGCAGCCAAGATTGGGCTAGCGGGGGGTTGGACACAGATACGCAGTATTTT
.,TRBJ1-1,TRBV5-4,17,TRBD1,CASSYGPFGQANTEAFF,TGTGCCAGCAGCTATGGGCCGTTCGGACAGGCGAACACTGAAGCTTTCTTT
many,TRBJ2-7,TRBV27,15,.,CASSLSPGADYEQYF,TGTGCCAGCAGTTTATCGCCAGGCGCCGACTACGAGCAGTACTTC
once,TRBJ2-7,TRBV25-1,13,.,CATQPQAAYEQYF,TGTGCCACCCAACCACAGGCAGCCTACGAGCAGTACTTC
.,TRBJ2-7,TRBV6-5,15,.,CASSYSSGLSYEQYF,TGTGCCAGCAGTTACTCTTCAGGGCTCTCCTACGAGCAGTACTTC